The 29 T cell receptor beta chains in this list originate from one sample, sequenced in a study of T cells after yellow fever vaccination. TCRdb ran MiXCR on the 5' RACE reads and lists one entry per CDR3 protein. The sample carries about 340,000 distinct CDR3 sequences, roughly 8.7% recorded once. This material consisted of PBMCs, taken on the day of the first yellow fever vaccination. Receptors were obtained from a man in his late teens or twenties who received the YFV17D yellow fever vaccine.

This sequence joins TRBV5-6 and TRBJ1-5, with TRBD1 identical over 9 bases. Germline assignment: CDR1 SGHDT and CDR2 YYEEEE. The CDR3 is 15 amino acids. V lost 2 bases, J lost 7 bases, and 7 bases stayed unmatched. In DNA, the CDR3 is TGTGCCAGCAGCTTCCGGGACAGGGTCGGGCAGCCCCAGCATTTT. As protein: CASSFRDRVGQPQHF.

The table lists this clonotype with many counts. CDR3 in amino acids: CATSDLWTGTGELFF. As DNA, the CDR3 is TGTGCCACCAGTGATTTATGGACAGGGACCGGGGAGCTGTTTTTT. The gene calls are TRBV24-1 and TRBJ2-2, with TRBD1 matching over 8 bases. The CDR3 covers 15 residues. The V gene's germline CDR1 is KGHDR and CDR2 SFDVKD. Unmatched junction bases numbered 2, after V lost 1 base and J lost 5 bases.

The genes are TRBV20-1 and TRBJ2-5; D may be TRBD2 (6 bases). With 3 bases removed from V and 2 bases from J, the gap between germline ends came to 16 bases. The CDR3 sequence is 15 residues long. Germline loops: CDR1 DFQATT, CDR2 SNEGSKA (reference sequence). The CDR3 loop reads CSARNWRGGQETQYF. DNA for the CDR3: TGCAGTGCTAGGAATTGGCGGGGTGGGCAAGAGACCCAGTACTTC.

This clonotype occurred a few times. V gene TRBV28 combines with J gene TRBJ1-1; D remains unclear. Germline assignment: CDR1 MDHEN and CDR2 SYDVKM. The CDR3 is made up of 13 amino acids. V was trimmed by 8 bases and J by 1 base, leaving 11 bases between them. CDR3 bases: TGTGCCAGCTCTAGAGAGACGAACACTGAAGCTTTCTTT. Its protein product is CASSRETNTEAFF.

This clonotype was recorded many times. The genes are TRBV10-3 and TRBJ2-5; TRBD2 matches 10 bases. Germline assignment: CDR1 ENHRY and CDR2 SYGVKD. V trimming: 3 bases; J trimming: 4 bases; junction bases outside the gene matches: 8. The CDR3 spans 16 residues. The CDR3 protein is CAISDPSGGRGETQYF. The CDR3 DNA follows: TGTGCCATCAGTGACCCTAGCGGGGGCCGGGGAGAGACCCAGTACTTC.

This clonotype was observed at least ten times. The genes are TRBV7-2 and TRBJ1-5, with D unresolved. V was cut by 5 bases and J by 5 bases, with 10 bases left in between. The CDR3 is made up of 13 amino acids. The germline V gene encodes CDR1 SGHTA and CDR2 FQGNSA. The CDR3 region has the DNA TGTGCCAGCAGCCTATCCTGGGATCAGCCCCAGCATTTT. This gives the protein CASSLSWDQPQHF. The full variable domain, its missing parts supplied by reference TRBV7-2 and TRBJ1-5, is GAGVSQSPSNKVTEKGKDVELRCDPISGHTALYWYRQSLGQGLEFLIYFQGNSAPDKSGLPSDRFSAERTGGSVSTLTIQRTQQEDSAVYLCASSLSWDQPQHFGDGTRLSIL.

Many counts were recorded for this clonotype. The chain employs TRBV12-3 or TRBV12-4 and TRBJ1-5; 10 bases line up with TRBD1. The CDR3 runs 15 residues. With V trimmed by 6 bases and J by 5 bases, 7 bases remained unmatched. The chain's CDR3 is CASRAGQGIYQPQHF. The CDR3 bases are TGTGCCAGCAGGGCGGGACAGGGGATCTATCAGCCCCAGCATTTT.

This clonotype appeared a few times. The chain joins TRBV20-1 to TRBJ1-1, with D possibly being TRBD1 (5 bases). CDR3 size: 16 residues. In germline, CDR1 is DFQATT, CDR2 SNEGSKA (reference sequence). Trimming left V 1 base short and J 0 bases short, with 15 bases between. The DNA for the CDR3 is TGCAGTGCTAGAGGGGGACGGATCCCTATGAACACTGAAGCTTTCTTT. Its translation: CSARGGRIPMNTEAFF.

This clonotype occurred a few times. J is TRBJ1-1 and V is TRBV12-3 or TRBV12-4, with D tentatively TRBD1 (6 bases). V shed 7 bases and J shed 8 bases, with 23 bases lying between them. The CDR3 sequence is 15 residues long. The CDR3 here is CASTEGVSRGGEAFF. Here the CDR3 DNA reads TGTGCCAGCACCGAGGGGGTCTCTCGGGGAGGGGAAGCTTTCTTT.

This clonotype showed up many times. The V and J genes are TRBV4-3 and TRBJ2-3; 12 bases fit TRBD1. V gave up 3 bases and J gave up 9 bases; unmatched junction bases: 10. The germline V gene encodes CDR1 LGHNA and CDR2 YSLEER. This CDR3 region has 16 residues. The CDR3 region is CASSHLGQGASSTQYF. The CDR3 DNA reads TGCGCCAGCAGCCACCTGGGACAGGGGGCATCAAGCACGCAGTATTTT.

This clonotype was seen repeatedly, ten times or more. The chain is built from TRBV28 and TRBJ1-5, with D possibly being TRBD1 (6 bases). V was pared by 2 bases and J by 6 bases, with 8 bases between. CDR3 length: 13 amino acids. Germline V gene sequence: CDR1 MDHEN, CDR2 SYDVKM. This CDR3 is CASSLGGFQPQHF. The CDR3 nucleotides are TGTGCCAGCAGTTTAGGGGGCTTTCAGCCCCAGCATTTT.

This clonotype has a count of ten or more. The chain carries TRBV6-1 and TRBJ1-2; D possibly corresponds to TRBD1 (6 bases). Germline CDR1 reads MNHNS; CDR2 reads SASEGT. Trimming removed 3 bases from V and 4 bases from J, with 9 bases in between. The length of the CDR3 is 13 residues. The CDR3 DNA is TGTGCCAGCAGTGAGGGGGCTGGCTATGGCTACACCTTC. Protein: CASSEGAGYGYTF.

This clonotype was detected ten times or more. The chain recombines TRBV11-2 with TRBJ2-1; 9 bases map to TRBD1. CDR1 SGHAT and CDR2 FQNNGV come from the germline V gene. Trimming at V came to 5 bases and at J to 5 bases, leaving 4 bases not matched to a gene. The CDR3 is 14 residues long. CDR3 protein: CASSRQGGNNEQFF. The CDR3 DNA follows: TGTGCCAGCAGCCGACAGGGGGGGAACAATGAGCAGTTCTTC.

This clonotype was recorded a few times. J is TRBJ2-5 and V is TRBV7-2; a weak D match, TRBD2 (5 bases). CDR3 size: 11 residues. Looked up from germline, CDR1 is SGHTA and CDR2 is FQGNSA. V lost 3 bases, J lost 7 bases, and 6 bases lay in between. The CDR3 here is CASSLDSTQYF. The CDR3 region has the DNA TGTGCCAGCAGCTTGGACTCGACCCAGTACTTC. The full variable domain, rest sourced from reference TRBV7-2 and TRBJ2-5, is GAGVSQSPSNKVTEKGKDVELRCDPISGHTALYWYRQSLGQGLEFLIYFQGNSAPDKSGLPSDRFSAERTGGSVSTLTIQRTQQEDSAVYLCASSLDSTQYFGPGTRLLVL.

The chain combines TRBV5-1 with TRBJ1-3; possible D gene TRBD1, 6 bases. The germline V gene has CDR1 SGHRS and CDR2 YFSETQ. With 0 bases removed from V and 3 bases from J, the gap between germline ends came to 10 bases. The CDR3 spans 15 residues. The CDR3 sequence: CASSLVGAGGNTIYF. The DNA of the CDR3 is TGCGCCAGCAGCTTGGTGGGGGCTGGTGGAAACACCATATATTTT.

For the CDR3, the DNA is TGCGCCAGCAGCCAAGGGACAGGGGGCCCCTATGGCTACACCTTC. It encodes CASSQGTGGPYGYTF. The chain uses TRBV4-3 and TRBJ1-2; 11 bases line up with TRBD1. Trimming at V came to 1 base and at J to 4 bases, leaving 2 bases not matched to a gene. The CDR3 extends over 15 amino acids. Per germline, CDR1 LGHNA and CDR2 YSLEER.

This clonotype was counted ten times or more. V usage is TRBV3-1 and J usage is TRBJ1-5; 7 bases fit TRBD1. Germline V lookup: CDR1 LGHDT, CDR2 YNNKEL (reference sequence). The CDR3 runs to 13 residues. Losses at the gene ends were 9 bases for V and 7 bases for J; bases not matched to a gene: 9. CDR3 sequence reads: CASSQGPEQPQHF. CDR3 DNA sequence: TGTGCCAGTTCACAGGGGCCGGAGCAGCCCCAGCATTTT.

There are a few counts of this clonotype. The CDR3 loop reads CASSLPGSTYEQYF. In nucleotides, the CDR3 is TGTGCCAGCAGCTTGCCGGGGAGCACCTACGAGCAGTACTTC. The chain joins TRBV5-8 to TRBJ2-7, with a weak D call TRBD2 (5 bases). This CDR3 has 14 amino acids. Trimming removed 1 base from V and 2 bases from J, with 10 bases in between. The V gene's germline CDR1 is SGHTS and CDR2 YDEGEE.

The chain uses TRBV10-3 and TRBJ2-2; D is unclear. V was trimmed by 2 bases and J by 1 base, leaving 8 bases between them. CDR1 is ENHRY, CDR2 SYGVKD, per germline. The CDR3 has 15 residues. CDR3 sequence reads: CAISEQRKNTGELFF. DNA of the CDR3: TGTGCCATCAGTGAGCAGAGAAAGAACACCGGGGAGCTGTTTTTT.

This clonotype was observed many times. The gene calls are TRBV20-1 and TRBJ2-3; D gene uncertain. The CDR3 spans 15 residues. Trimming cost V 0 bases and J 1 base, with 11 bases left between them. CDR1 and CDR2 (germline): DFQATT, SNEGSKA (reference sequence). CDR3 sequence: CSARDRPRGTDTQYF. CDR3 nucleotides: TGCAGTGCTAGAGATCGTCCTCGGGGCACAGATACGCAGTATTTT.

The CDR3 coding sequence is TGTGCCAGCAACCCGAACAGGGGAGGGGATACGCAGTATTTT. It yields the protein CASNPNRGGDTQYF. This chain uses TRBV12-3 or TRBV12-4 with TRBJ2-3; D possibly matches TRBD1 or TRBD2 (7 bases each). The CDR3 extends over 14 amino acids. The ends were cut back, 7 bases at V and 6 bases at J, with 17 bases in the middle.

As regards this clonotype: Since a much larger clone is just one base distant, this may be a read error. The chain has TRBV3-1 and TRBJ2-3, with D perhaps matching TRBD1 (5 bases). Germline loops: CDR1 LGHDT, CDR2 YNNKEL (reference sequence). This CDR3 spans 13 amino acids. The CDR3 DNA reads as TGTCCCAGCAGCCAAGAAGGGGCAGATACGCAGTATTTT. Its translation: CPSSQEGADTQYF.

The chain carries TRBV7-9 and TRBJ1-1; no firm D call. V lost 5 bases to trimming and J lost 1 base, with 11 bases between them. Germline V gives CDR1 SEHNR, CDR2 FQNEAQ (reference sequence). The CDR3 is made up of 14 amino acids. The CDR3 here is CASSNQAGNTEAFF. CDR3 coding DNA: TGTGCCAGCAGCAACCAGGCAGGGAACACTGAAGCTTTCTTT.

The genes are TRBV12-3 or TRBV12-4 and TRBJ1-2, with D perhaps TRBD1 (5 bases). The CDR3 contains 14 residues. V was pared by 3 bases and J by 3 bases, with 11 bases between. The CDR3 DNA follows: TGTGCCAGCAGTTTTGTGTGGGGGGACTATGGCTACACCTTC. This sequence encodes CASSFVWGDYGYTF.

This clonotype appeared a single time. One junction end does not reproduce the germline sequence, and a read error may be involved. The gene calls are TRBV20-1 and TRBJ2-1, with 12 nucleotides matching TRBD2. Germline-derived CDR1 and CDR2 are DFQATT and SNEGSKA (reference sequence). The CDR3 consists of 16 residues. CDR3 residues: CSAMVASGGAYNEPFF. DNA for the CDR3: TGCAGTGCTATGGTGGCTAGCGGGGGGGCTTACAATGAGCCGTTCTTC.

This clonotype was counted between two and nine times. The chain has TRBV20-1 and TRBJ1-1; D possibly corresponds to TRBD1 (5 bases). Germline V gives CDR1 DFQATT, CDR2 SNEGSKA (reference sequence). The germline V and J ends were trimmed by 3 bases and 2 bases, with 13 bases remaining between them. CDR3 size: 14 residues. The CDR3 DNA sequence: TGCAGTGCTAGGGTGGGGGGGGGAAACACTGAAGCTTTCTTT. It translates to CSARVGGGNTEAFF.

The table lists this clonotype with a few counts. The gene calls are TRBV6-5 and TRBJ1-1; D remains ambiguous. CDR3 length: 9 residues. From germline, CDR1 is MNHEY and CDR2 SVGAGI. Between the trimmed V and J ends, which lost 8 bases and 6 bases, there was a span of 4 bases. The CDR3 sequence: CASGPEAFF. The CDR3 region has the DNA TGTGCCAGCGGGCCTGAAGCTTTCTTT.

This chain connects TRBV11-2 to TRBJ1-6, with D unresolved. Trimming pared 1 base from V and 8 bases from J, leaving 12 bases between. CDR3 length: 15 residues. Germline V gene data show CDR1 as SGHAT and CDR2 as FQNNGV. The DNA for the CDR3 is TGTGCCAGCAGCTTAGGGTGGTTCGGTGATTCACCCCTCCACTTT. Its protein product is CASSLGWFGDSPLHF.

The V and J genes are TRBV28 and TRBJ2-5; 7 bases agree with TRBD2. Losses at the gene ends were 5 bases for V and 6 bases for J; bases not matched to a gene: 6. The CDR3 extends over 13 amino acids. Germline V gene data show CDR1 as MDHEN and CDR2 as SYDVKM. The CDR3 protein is CASSLGTKKTQYF. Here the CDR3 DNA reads TGTGCCAGCAGTCTCGGGACTAAGAAGACCCAGTACTTC.